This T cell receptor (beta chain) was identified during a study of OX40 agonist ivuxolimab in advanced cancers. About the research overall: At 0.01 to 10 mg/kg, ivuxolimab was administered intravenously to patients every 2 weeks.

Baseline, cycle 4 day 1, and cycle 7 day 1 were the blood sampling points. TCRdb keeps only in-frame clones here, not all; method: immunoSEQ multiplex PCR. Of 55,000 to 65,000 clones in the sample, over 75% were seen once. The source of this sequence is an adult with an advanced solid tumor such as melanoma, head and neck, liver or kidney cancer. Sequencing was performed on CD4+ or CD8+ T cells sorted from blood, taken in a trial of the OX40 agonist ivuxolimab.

CDR3 coding DNA: TGTGCCAGCAGTTCCTTGACAGGGTTTAGCAATCAGCCCCAGCATTTT. Protein product: CASSSLTGFSNQPQHF. The chain links TRBV6-6 to TRBJ1-5; TRBD1 matches at 7 bases. CDR3 length equals 16 residues. Germline V gives CDR1 MNHNY, CDR2 SVGAGI (reference sequence). The V segment lost 4 bases and the J segment 0 bases; nucleotides outside the gene matches: 6.